This T cell receptor beta chain came from a study of vaccination and CD4 T cells after COVID-19. Study-wide background: Overlapping SARS-CoV-2, HCoV-NL63, HCoV-OC43 and HCoV-229E spike peptides stimulated the cells.

This clonotype counts as medium-sized (0.01 to 0.1%). Antigen: not known. Sequenced with the Oncomine TCR Beta short-read assay was DNA taken from cultured CD4+ T cells. MiXCR, run by TCRdb on the PCR reads, gives a single entry per CDR3 protein. The sample yields 10,000 or so distinct CDR3 sequences, around 41% seen once. The CDR3 sequence is 16 residues long. Germline V gives CDR1 DFQATT, CDR2 SNEGSKA (reference sequence). V lost 5 bases and J lost 4; bases outside the gene matches: 16. Indicated treatment: 10-day PBMC culture with coronavirus spike peptide pools or control peptides (ViraFEST assay).

This specimen consisted of CD4+ T cells from blood, cultured in vitro, obtained after SARS-CoV-2 vaccination. The genes are TRBV20-1 and TRBJ1-2; 7 nucleotides agree with TRBD1. This receptor was taken from a human donor who had recovered from COVID-19. The CDR3 reads CSAPPLTGDVIYGYTF. In DNA form, the CDR3 reads TGCAGTGCTCCCCCGTTAACAGGGGACGTAATCTATGGCTACACCTTC.